The 30 T cell receptor beta chains below were found in one sample sequenced in a study of CD8+ T cells in alopecia areata. It was cDNA, reverse transcribed from extracted RNA, that served as the sequencing template. Libraries were prepared by immunoSEQ multiplex PCR; TCRdb keeps only in-frame clonotypes and omits some of them. The repertoire holds about 150,000 clones, with roughly 54% as singletons. The sample's treatment: oral pan-JAK inhibitor, 5-10 mg twice daily. The sequences come from CD8+ T cells sorted from blood, collected at week 4, from a patient treated with tofacitinib. The receptors here all came from a human donor with alopecia areata.

This chain uses TRBV30 with TRBJ2-1; no firm D call. Germline CDR1 is GTSNPN and CDR2 is SVGIG (reference sequence). V was shortened by 4 bases and J by 2 bases, with 9 bases between the two germline ends. The CDR3 loop spans 13 amino acids. The DNA of the CDR3 is TGTGCCTGGAATATACAGCCCTACAATGAGCAGTTCTTC. It is translated as CAWNIQPYNEQFF.

This clone was picked up one time. This chain links TRBV29-1 with TRBJ1-1, with D tentatively TRBD1 (5 bases). V was pared by 7 bases and J by 1 base, with 10 bases between. CDR3 length: 12 amino acids. Per germline, CDR1 SQVTM and CDR2 ANQGSEA. As DNA, the CDR3 is TGCAGCGGGTTCGGGGGGAACACTGAAGCTTTCTTT. Translation: CSGFGGNTEAFF.

In DNA form, the CDR3 reads TGTGCCAGCAGTTGGGACAGGGGTACAGCACCCCTCCACTTT. It encodes CASSWDRGTAPLHF. The V call is TRBV27, the J call TRBJ1-6; 10 bases agree with TRBD1. Germline trimming cut 4 bases from V and 11 bases from J; bases unmatched to any gene: 5. This CDR3 region has 14 residues. Germline values: CDR1 MNHEY, CDR2 SMNVEV (reference sequence).

This clone was picked up a small number of times. The chain combines TRBV10-3 with TRBJ2-7; 10 bases line up with TRBD2. Trimming cost V 4 bases and J 0 bases; bases outside gene matches: 3. Germline V gene lookup returns CDR1 ENHRY and CDR2 SYGVKD. This CDR3 region has 15 residues. Here the CDR3 reads CAISVTSGASYEQYF. CDR3 in DNA: TGTGCCATCAGTGTAACTAGCGGGGCCTCCTACGAGCAGTACTTC.

The chain combines TRBV14 with TRBJ2-7, with a possible D match to TRBD2 (7 bases). The length of the CDR3 is 15 residues. V was cut by 1 base and J by 6 bases, with 16 bases left in between. Germline V gene data show CDR1 as SGHDN and CDR2 as FVKESK. The CDR3 here is CASSQAPGRGSEQYF. CDR3 DNA sequence: TGTGCCAGCAGCCAAGCCCCGGGGAGGGGGTCCGAGCAGTACTTC.

This clone was counted a few times. CDR3 residues: CSALGANEAFF. Written as DNA, the CDR3 is TGCAGTGCCCTTGGAGCAAATGAAGCTTTCTTT. The V call is TRBV20-1, the J call TRBJ1-1; D unclear. CDR1 is DFQATT, CDR2 SNEGSKA, per germline (reference sequence). V was clipped by 6 bases and J by 7 bases, with 12 bases between them. The CDR3 totals 11 residues.

The chain employs TRBV4-1 and TRBJ2-3, with TRBD2 matching 14 bases. Germline lookup yields CDR1 MGHRA and CDR2 YSYEKL. The CDR3 loop spans 15 amino acids. The V segment lost 4 bases and the J segment 5 bases; nucleotides outside the gene matches: 2. The CDR3: CASSLGTSGGDTQYF. CDR3 nucleotides: TGCGCCAGCAGCCTCGGGACTAGCGGGGGAGATACGCAGTATTTT.

V usage is TRBV7-8 and J usage is TRBJ2-1, with D possibly TRBD2 on 6 matching bases. Trimming shortened V by 1 base and J by 9 bases, and 13 bases separated the two germline ends. Germline V lookup: CDR1 SGHVS, CDR2 FQNEAQ. The CDR3 is made up of 14 amino acids. The CDR3 here is CASSLGPHGGEQFF. In DNA, the CDR3 is TGTGCCAGCAGCTTAGGTCCCCACGGGGGTGAGCAGTTCTTC.

A word on this clone: Different DNA sequences within this sample yield the same CDR3. This rearrangement joins TRBV7-9 to TRBJ1-1; D is ambiguous. The germline CDR1 and CDR2 sequences are SEHNR and FQNEAQ (reference sequence). Trimming left V 4 bases short and J 5 bases short, with 8 bases between. This CDR3 region has 12 residues. The CDR3 nucleotides read TGTGCCAGCAGCTCGGGTGGTACTGAAGCTTTCTTT. Translating it yields CASSSGGTEAFF.

This clone was detected only a few times. The chain combines TRBV5-1 with TRBJ1-4; 9 bases are shared with TRBD1. J was trimmed by 5 bases and V by 1 base; bases with no gene match: 6. CDR1 is SGHRS, CDR2 YFSETQ, per germline. This CDR3 has 16 amino acids. The DNA of the CDR3 is TGCGCCAGCAGCTTGAGTATCGGACAGGGGAATGAAAAACTGTTTTTT. Protein product: CASSLSIGQGNEKLFF. The variable domain in full, completed from reference TRBV5-1 and TRBJ1-4, reads KAGVTQTPRYLIKTRGQQVTLSCSPISGHRSVSWYQQTPGQGLQFLFEYFSETQRNKGNFPGRFSGRQFSNSRSEMNVSTLELGDSALYLCASSLSIGQGNEKLFFGSGTQLSVL.

This clone has more than one count but fewer than ten. V usage is TRBV30 and J usage is TRBJ1-1; D is uncertain. CDR1 and CDR2 (germline): GTSNPN, SVGIG (reference sequence). V lost 1 base, J lost 5 bases, and 11 bases lay in between. CDR3 size: 13 residues. The CDR3 region is CAWSADFGTEAFF. For the CDR3, the DNA is TGTGCCTGGAGTGCAGACTTTGGGACTGAAGCTTTCTTT.

The chain couples TRBV7-2 to TRBJ1-1; D is uncertain. The CDR3 loop spans 15 amino acids. The germline CDR1 and CDR2 sequences are SGHTA and FQGNSA. V lost 1 base and J 1 base, leaving 10 bases between the germline ends. This CDR3 is CASSLVSAGNTEAFF. CDR3 bases: TGTGCCAGCAGCTTAGTCTCAGCAGGGAACACTGAAGCTTTCTTT.

This chain uses TRBV7-8 with TRBJ2-2, with a tentative D call TRBD2 (5 bases). Trimming stripped 7 bases from V and 4 bases from J, with 10 bases between. The CDR3 spans 13 residues. CDR1 and CDR2 (germline): SGHVS, FQNEAQ. CDR3 protein: CASIREGTGELFF. For the CDR3, the DNA is TGTGCCAGCATCCGGGAAGGCACCGGGGAGCTGTTTTTT.

The chain recombines TRBV4-1 with TRBJ1-1; 8 bases are a match to TRBD1. Germline loops: CDR1 MGHRA, CDR2 YSYEKL. This CDR3 is built from 13 residues. V shed 3 bases and J 8 bases; nucleotides not matched to a gene: 5. The CDR3 DNA is TGCGCCAGCAGCCATCCTGGGACAGGAGAAGCTTTCTTT. It codes for CASSHPGTGEAFF.

This clone was recorded a few times. This chain joins TRBV30 and TRBJ2-1; possibly TRBD1 or TRBD2 for D (5 bases each). The CDR3 length is 15 residues. V lost 2 bases and J lost 6, with 17 bases in between. Germline values: CDR1 GTSNPN, CDR2 SVGIG (reference sequence). CDR3 DNA sequence: TGTGCCTGGAGTCCGGGGCCTACTACCTCCAATGAGCAGTTCTTC. This gives the protein CAWSPGPTTSNEQFF.

The rearrangement joins TRBV5-4 to TRBJ1-2; no clear D. Per germline, CDR1 SGHNT and CDR2 YYREEE (reference sequence). The germline V and J ends were trimmed by 2 bases and 8 bases, with 10 bases remaining between them. The length of the CDR3 is 12 residues. The CDR3 coding sequence is TGTGCCAGCAGCTTTCCAGCCTTGGGCTACACCTTC. Its translation: CASSFPALGYTF.

The sample holds a few counts of this clone. The rearrangement links TRBV5-4 to TRBJ2-1; TRBD2 matches 8 bases. Looked up from germline, CDR1 is SGHNT and CDR2 is YYREEE (reference sequence). The CDR3 runs to 16 residues. The V gene end was trimmed by 3 bases and the J gene end by 8 bases; junction bases not matched to a gene: 13. This chain's CDR3 is CASSYDGTRDRDEQFF. The CDR3 coding sequence is TGTGCCAGCAGCTACGACGGGACTAGGGATCGGGATGAGCAGTTCTTC.

This clone was seen only a few times. CDR3 DNA: TGTGCCAGCTCACCGCGACAGGGGAGCGAGCAGTACTTC. This codes for CASSPRQGSEQYF. The chain employs TRBV18 and TRBJ2-7, with 8 bases lining up with TRBD1. This CDR3 spans 13 amino acids. Germline lookup yields CDR1 KGHSH and CDR2 LQKENI. Trimming at V came to 3 bases and at J to 6 bases, leaving 4 bases not matched to a gene.

This chain connects TRBV5-6 to TRBJ2-7; D is perhaps TRBD1 (6 bases). CDR3 size: 14 residues. Between the trimmed V and J ends, which lost 2 bases and 0 bases, there was a span of 9 bases. Germline V lookup: CDR1 SGHDT, CDR2 YYEEEE. The DNA for the CDR3 is TGTGCCAGCAGCTTCGGGACATCCTCCTACGAGCAGTACTTC. Translated: CASSFGTSSYEQYF.

The chain uses TRBV9 and TRBJ1-6, with TRBD1 matching over 10 bases. The CDR3 has 15 amino acids. Germline CDR1 is SGDLS and CDR2 is YYNGEE. Unmatched junction bases numbered 7, after V lost 0 bases and J lost 13 bases. The CDR3 loop reads CASSVEGTGVLPLHF. Here the CDR3 DNA reads TGTGCCAGCAGCGTAGAAGGGACAGGGGTTTTGCCCCTCCACTTT.

This chain joins TRBV27 and TRBJ2-3; D tentatively fits TRBD1 or TRBD2 (5 bases each). The CDR3 is 16 amino acids. Trimming took off 0 bases at V and 5 bases at J, with 15 bases between the two ends. Germline CDR1 is MNHEY and CDR2 is SMNVEV (reference sequence). The CDR3 protein is CASSLSPTGPGDTQYF. Here the CDR3 DNA reads TGTGCCAGCAGTTTATCCCCAACGGGGCCCGGAGATACGCAGTATTTT.

Notes on this clone: The sample has other DNA sequences that encode this CDR3 too. The rearrangement uses TRBV5-6 and TRBJ2-7; no firm D call. There are 13 residues in the CDR3. V was pared by 1 base and J by 0 bases, with 5 bases between. Germline V gene lookup returns CDR1 SGHDT and CDR2 YYEEEE. The CDR3 loop reads CASSLFSSYEQYF. DNA of the CDR3: TGTGCCAGCAGCTTGTTCTCCTCCTACGAGCAGTACTTC.

This clone was counted only a few times. This chain uses TRBV29-1 with TRBJ1-2, with TRBD1 identical over 8 bases. CDR1 SQVTM and CDR2 ANQGSEA come from the germline V gene. This CDR3 comprises 14 residues. With V trimmed by 5 bases and J by 8 bases, 13 bases remained unmatched. Here the CDR3 reads CSVYDGQGAWGYTF. In nucleotides, the CDR3 is TGCAGCGTTTATGACGGCCAGGGGGCATGGGGCTACACCTTC.

The V call is TRBV27, the J call TRBJ2-7; either TRBD1 or TRBD2 may supply D (5 bases each). Germline lookup yields CDR1 MNHEY and CDR2 SMNVEV (reference sequence). The CDR3 is made up of 16 amino acids. V was shortened by 5 bases and J by 7 bases, with 24 bases between the two germline ends. CDR3 protein: CASSPVGQDPSGEQYF. Written as DNA, the CDR3 is TGTGCCAGCAGTCCTGTGGGGCAAGATCCCTCGGGAGAGCAGTACTTC.

This clone was recorded many times. The chain links TRBV7-9 to TRBJ1-5, with 7 bases aligning to TRBD1. Germline assignment: CDR1 SEHNR and CDR2 FQNEAQ (reference sequence). V trimming: 3 bases; J trimming: 5 bases; junction bases outside the gene matches: 7. This CDR3 has 15 residues. CDR3 region: CASSFGLTGDQPQHF. Here the CDR3 DNA reads TGTGCCAGCAGCTTCGGCTTAACAGGGGATCAGCCCCAGCATTTT. The full variable domain, rest sourced from reference TRBV7-9 and TRBJ1-5, is DTGVSQNPRHKITKRGQNVTFRCDPISEHNRLYWYRQTLGQGPEFLTYFQNEAQLEKSRLLSDRFSAERPKGSFSTLEIQRTEQGDSAMYLCASSFGLTGDQPQHFGDGTRLSIL.

This chain joins TRBV4-2 and TRBJ1-2; tentatively, D is TRBD1 (5 bases). CDR1 is LGHNA and CDR2 is YNFKEQ in the germline V gene. Between the trimmed V and J ends, which lost 5 bases and 0 bases, there was a span of 16 bases. This CDR3 is 16 amino acids long. CDR3 bases: TGTGCCAGCAGCTTAGCGGGGGTCCAGGCTAACTATGGCTACACCTTC. This translates into CASSLAGVQANYGYTF.

The chain combines TRBV2 with TRBJ2-7; 7 bases are a match to TRBD1. The CDR3 length is 15 residues. Germline V lookup: CDR1 SNHLY, CDR2 FYNNEI. Trimming at V came to 8 bases and at J to 1 base, leaving 11 bases not matched to a gene. CDR3 sequence: CASLTGQLLSYEQYF. For the CDR3, the DNA is TGTGCCAGCCTCACGGGACAGCTACTATCCTACGAGCAGTACTTC.

CDR3 protein: CAWNLWRDRGMKPQHF. The CDR3 DNA reads TGTGCCTGGAACCTCTGGAGGGACAGGGGGATGAAGCCCCAGCATTTT. The chain joins TRBV30 to TRBJ1-5; 11 bases match TRBD1. The V segment lost 4 bases and the J segment 8 bases; nucleotides outside the gene matches: 13. Per germline, CDR1 GTSNPN and CDR2 SVGIG (reference sequence). CDR3 size: 16 residues.

The CDR3 DNA is TGTGCCTGGAGTAGCTCCGGAGGGTACGAGCAGTACTTC. Protein: CAWSSSGGYEQYF. This chain joins TRBV30 and TRBJ2-7; a weak D match, TRBD2 (6 bases). Germline CDR1 and CDR2: GTSNPN and SVGIG (reference sequence). This CDR3 has 13 amino acids. Trimming shortened V by 2 bases and J by 4 bases, and 12 bases separated the two germline ends. The full variable domain, completed using reference TRBV30 and TRBJ2-7, is SQTIHQWPATLVQPVGSPLSLECTVEGTSNPNLYWYRQAAGRGLQLLFYSVGIGQISSEVPQNLSASRPQDRQFILSSKKLLLSDSGFYLCAWSSSGGYEQYFGPGTRLTVT.

This sequence joins TRBV6-1 and TRBJ1-1, with D possibly matching TRBD1 (6 bases). Germline values: CDR1 MNHNS, CDR2 SASEGT. CDR3 length equals 14 residues. V lost 2 bases, J lost 3 bases, and 10 bases lay in between. CDR3 DNA sequence: TGTGCCAGCAGTGAATTACAGGGCGACACTGAAGCTTTCTTT. It specifies CASSELQGDTEAFF.